Each of the 15 T cell receptor beta chains below was sequenced from the same sample in a study of T cell repertoires in cytomegalovirus infection. TCRdb itself ran the reads through MiXCR, one entry per CDR3 protein. The data contain fewer than 250,000 distinct CDR3 sequences, approximately 22% of them singletons. Sequencing was carried out using CD8+ T cells from PBMCs. These receptors all come from a human donor in good health (CMV status not recorded). Some clones in this sample may be carry-over from other donors' samples.

This clonotype was seen ten or more times. This rearrangement joins TRBV7-3 to TRBJ1-1; D perhaps matches TRBD1 (6 bases). Trimming left V 5 bases short and J 4 bases short, with 14 bases between. Germline values: CDR1 SGHTA, CDR2 FQGTGA. This CDR3 contains 14 residues. CDR3 in DNA: TGTGCCAGCAGCCCCGGGGGGGCCGGCACTGAAGCTTTCTTT. Its translation is CASSPGGAGTEAFF.

This clonotype was observed a handful of times. CDR3 nucleotides: TGTGCCACTAGGGACAGCGGGTATTTCCATGAGCAGTTCTTC. Its translation: CATRDSGYFHEQFF. The chain employs TRBV12-3 or TRBV12-4 and TRBJ2-1; D is possibly TRBD1 (7 bases). The ends were cut back, 10 bases at V and 8 bases at J, with 21 bases in the middle. The CDR3 covers 14 residues.

The chain carries TRBV11-2 and TRBJ2-7; 7 bases are shared with TRBD1. The length of the CDR3 is 14 residues. Germline V gives CDR1 SGHAT, CDR2 FQNNGV. V shed 3 bases and J 4 bases; nucleotides not matched to a gene: 6. CDR3: CASSLGQITYEQYF. Here the CDR3 DNA reads TGTGCCAGCAGCTTGGGACAGATAACATACGAGCAGTACTTC.

This chain joins TRBV20-1 and TRBJ2-2; D call uncertain. Trimming removed 0 bases at V and 5 bases at J, with 7 bases between. This CDR3 is built from 13 residues. The germline V gene has CDR1 DFQATT and CDR2 SNEGSKA (reference sequence). The CDR3 nucleotides read TGCAGTGCTAGAGATGGTGAGACCGGGGAGCTGTTTTTT. Protein product: CSARDGETGELFF.

This clonotype was observed a few times. The rearrangement links TRBV27 to TRBJ1-1; perhaps TRBD1 as D (5 bases). The CDR3 sequence is 13 residues long. Trimming removed 8 bases from V and 5 bases from J, with 15 bases in between. The germline V gene encodes CDR1 MNHEY and CDR2 SMNVEV (reference sequence). The CDR3 sequence is CASRSKGPTEAFF. The CDR3 DNA reads as TGTGCCAGCCGATCCAAGGGGCCAACTGAAGCTTTCTTT.

This clonotype was counted between two and nine times. The chain recombines TRBV6-5 with TRBJ1-3; no firm D call. The CDR3 covers 15 residues. V gave up 2 bases and J gave up 0 bases, with 8 bases separating them. Germline V gene lookup returns CDR1 MNHEY and CDR2 SVGAGI. CDR3 residues: CASSYSSDSGNTIYF. CDR3 nucleotides: TGTGCCAGCAGTTACAGTTCTGACTCTGGAAACACCATATATTTT.

The CDR3 loop reads CASSLARSNEQFF. The CDR3 DNA is TGTGCCAGCAGCTTGGCCAGAAGCAATGAGCAGTTCTTC. The genes are TRBV5-5 and TRBJ2-1; D not resolved. CDR3 length equals 13 residues. Germline loops: CDR1 SGHKS, CDR2 YYEKEE (reference sequence). Trimming shortened V by 0 bases and J by 6 bases, and 7 bases separated the two germline ends.

This clonotype turned up a few times. The gene calls are TRBV7-9 and TRBJ1-6; 7 positions match TRBD1. Per the germline V gene, CDR1 is SEHNR and CDR2 is FQNEAQ (reference sequence). The V segment lost 6 bases and the J segment 7 bases; nucleotides outside the gene matches: 9. The CDR3 has 15 residues. CDR3 in DNA: TGTGCCAGCAGAATACAGGGGTTGGGCAATTCACCCCTCCACTTT. Translation: CASRIQGLGNSPLHF.

This clonotype has a handful of counts. The chain is built from TRBV3-1 and TRBJ2-3; D possibly matches TRBD1 or TRBD2 (6 bases each). Trimming removed 0 bases from V and 0 bases from J, with 10 bases in between. CDR3 length: 16 residues. Germline values: CDR1 LGHDT, CDR2 YNNKEL (reference sequence). For the CDR3, the DNA is TGTGCCAGCAGCCAAGATGGGGGGCCTAGCACAGATACGCAGTATTTT. Its translation is CASSQDGGPSTDTQYF.

The chain recombines TRBV28 with TRBJ2-7; tentative D call: TRBD2 (5 bases). Trimming took off 10 bases at V and 2 bases at J, with 15 bases between the two ends. CDR3 length: 13 residues. Germline CDR1 is MDHEN and CDR2 is SYDVKM. CDR3 DNA: TGTGCCACTACCCTCGGGGTAGCCTACGAGCAGTACTTC. This gives the protein CATTLGVAYEQYF. The full variable domain, in which reference TRBV28 and TRBJ2-7 provide the parts outside the CDR3, is DVKVTQSSRYLVKRTGEKVFLECVQDMDHENMFWYRQDPGLGLRLIYFSYDVKMKEKGDIPEGYSVSREKKERFSLILESASTNQTSMYLCATTLGVAYEQYFGPGTRLTVT.

This clonotype occurred many times. The gene calls are TRBV7-7 and TRBJ2-1; 9 bases fit TRBD2. This CDR3 contains 15 residues. The V segment lost 1 base and the J segment 7 bases; nucleotides outside the gene matches: 5. The germline CDR1 and CDR2 sequences are SSHAT and FNYEAQ (reference sequence). CDR3 residues: CASSLVAGGPNEQFF. The DNA of the CDR3 is TGTGCCAGCAGCTTAGTGGCGGGGGGGCCAAATGAGCAGTTCTTC.

There are a few counts of this clonotype. The rearrangement joins TRBV20-1 to TRBJ2-6; 7 bases align to TRBD1. This CDR3 has 20 residues. Germline V gene data show CDR1 as DFQATT and CDR2 as SNEGSKA (reference sequence). V was clipped by 0 bases and J by 1 base; unmatched bases: 15. This CDR3 reads CSARDLSGTGEFSGANVLTF. In nucleotides, the CDR3 is TGCAGTGCTAGAGATCTTTCCGGAACAGGGGAATTTTCTGGGGCCAACGTCCTGACTTTC.

The V and J genes are TRBV29-1 and TRBJ1-1, with a weak D call TRBD1 (5 bases). CDR3 length: 12 residues. Germline CDR1 reads SQVTM; CDR2 reads ANQGSEA. Trimming removed 3 bases from V and 10 bases from J, with 15 bases in between. The DNA for the CDR3 is TGCAGCGTTGATCGGGGGGTGCTTGGAGCTTTCTTT. Amino acid sequence: CSVDRGVLGAFF.

The chain uses TRBV18 and TRBJ2-1; no definite D call. V was clipped by 0 bases and J by 4 bases, with 4 bases between them. The CDR3 totals 13 residues. Germline V CDR1 and CDR2: KGHSH, LQKENI. For the CDR3, the DNA is TGTGCCAGCTCACCACCCGAATACAATGAGCAGTTCTTC. This codes for CASSPPEYNEQFF.

This clonotype turned up a few times. V usage is TRBV20-1 and J usage is TRBJ1-2; D gene ambiguous. The CDR3 is 11 residues long. V was cut by 6 bases and J by 5 bases, with 10 bases left in between. The germline gives CDR1 DFQATT, CDR2 SNEGSKA (reference sequence). DNA for the CDR3: TGCAGTGCCCTTGGACTGTATGGCTACACCTTC. This sequence encodes CSALGLYGYTF.